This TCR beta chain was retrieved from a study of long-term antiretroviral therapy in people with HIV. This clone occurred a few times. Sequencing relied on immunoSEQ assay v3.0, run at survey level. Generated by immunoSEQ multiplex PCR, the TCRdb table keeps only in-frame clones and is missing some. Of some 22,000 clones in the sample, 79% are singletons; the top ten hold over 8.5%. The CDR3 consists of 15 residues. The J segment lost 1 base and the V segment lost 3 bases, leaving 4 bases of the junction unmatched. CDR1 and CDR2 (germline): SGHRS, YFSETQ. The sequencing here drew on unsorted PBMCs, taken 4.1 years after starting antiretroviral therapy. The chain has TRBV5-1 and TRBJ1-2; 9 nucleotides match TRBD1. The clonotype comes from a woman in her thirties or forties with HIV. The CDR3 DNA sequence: TGCGCCAGCAGCTCCGGGACAGGGAATAACTATGGCTACACCTTC. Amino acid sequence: CASSSGTGNNYGYTF.